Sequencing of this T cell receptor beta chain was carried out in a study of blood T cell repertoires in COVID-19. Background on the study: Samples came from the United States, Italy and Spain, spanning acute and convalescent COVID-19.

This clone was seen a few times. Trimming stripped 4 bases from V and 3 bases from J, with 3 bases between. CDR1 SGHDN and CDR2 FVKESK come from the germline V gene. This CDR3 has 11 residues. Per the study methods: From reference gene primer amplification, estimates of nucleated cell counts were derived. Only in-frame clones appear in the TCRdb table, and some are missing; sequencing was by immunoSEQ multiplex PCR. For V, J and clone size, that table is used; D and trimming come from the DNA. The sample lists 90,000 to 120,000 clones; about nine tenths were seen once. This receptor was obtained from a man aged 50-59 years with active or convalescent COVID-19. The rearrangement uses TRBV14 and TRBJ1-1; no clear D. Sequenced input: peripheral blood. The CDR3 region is CASSPYTEAFF. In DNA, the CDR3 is TGTGCCAGCAGCCCTTACACTGAAGCTTTCTTT.